The TCR gamma chain under discussion was sequenced for a study of intestinal T cells in coeliac disease (dated by TCRdb to 2018 to 2021). With respect to the entire study: Coeliac patients were much younger than controls, with mean ages of around 15 versus 50 years in the TRG cohort. The TCR-delta (TRD) cohort included duodenal biopsies from ten or so coeliac disease patients and ten or so non-coeliac controls. Duodenal biopsies from some 30 coeliac disease patients and 21 non-coeliac controls made up a second, larger TCR-gamma (TRG) cohort.

Of note for this clone: The target of this receptor is not known. Base qualities are not at hand, and no much larger clone is one base apart.

V lost 12 bases and J lost 0 bases, and the count of bases not matched to a germline gene is 20. The germline V gene encodes CDR1 VTNTFY and CDR2 YDVSTARD (reference sequence). The CDR3 has 16 amino acids, counting the end cysteine and phenylalanine. Only the CDR3 part of the read is kept: 48 bases, read in frame from the first base. Genomic DNA was extracted with the QIAamp DNA FFPE tissue kit from ten 5-um FFPE scrolls per case. Fully anonymised formalin-fixed paraffin-embedded duodenal biopsies surplus to diagnostic needs were used to test TCR repertoire-based classification of coeliac disease. The controls had no clinical or histological suspicion of coeliac disease and had upper endoscopy for reflux, dyspepsia or gastritis. Receptor libraries were prepared by multiplex PCR. The sequencer listed for this sample is Ion Torrent PGM. TRG repertoires were amplified from approximately 0.2 ug of biopsy DNA using the LymphoTrack kit, whose primers carry Illumina adapters. TRG amplicons were purified with AMPure XP beads, quantified on a 2100 Bioanalyzer, and pooled equimolarly. An Ion PGM instrument was used to sequence the TRG libraries. On the study's bioinformatics: Reads in which more than 10% of nucleotides fell below the per-patient third-quartile quality score were removed with FastX. IMGT/HighV-QUEST was used to align reads in order to assign V, D and J genes, locate CDR3 regions and judge functionality. After the sequences were translated into amino acids, every sequence predicted to be non-functional was thrown out. CDR3s were split into kmers, with and without positional annotation; kmer frequencies underwent PCA, and samples were clustered using all 1023 combinations of PCs 1-10. Leave-one-out cross-validation was used to validate the classification, with parameters re-optimised on the remaining samples in each round. Shannon diversity was calculated using the vegan R package from repeated random subsamples equal to the lowest read count. For TCRdb, the public reads were processed anew by CATT, and duplicate DNA sequences were folded into one row. These V and J calls originate from TCRdb's pipeline instead of the authors' own analysis. Recorded for this sample are over 900 gamma-chain clones; 51% of them occurred a single time. The top ten clones comprise roughly 29% of the sample.

What the authors observed across the whole study: FFPE-derived DNA was found to be relatively degraded, and loss of a proportion of TCR sequences in each sample was likely caused by this degradation. TRG clustering correctly classified 51 of 54 biopsies (about 94%), with a reported leave-one-out accuracy of approximately 87%. The coeliac group and the control group were significantly different in age, but an analysis split by age did not give significant classification. Repeated CDR3 amino acid sequences could not be distinguished from PCR duplicates in the analysis. TRD kmer-based clustering correctly classified all 20 or so biopsies in training, with a reported leave-one-out accuracy of about 91%.

The rearrangement joined TRGV3 to TRGJ1 or TRGJ2. This clonotype was sampled from a human donor who served as a control with a normal duodenal biopsy, not a healthy volunteer. Sequencing was carried out using a duodenal biopsy. The bases are TGTGCCGACCTGGGACGCCTGCCTTTGAATTATTATAAGAAACTCTTT. This encodes CADLGRLPLNYYKKLF.